This is a list of T cell receptor beta chains from one sample in a study of T-cell memory formation after mild COVID-19. MiXCR, run by TCRdb on the 5' RACE reads, gives a single entry per CDR3 protein. The sample records about 390,000 distinct CDR3 sequences, approximately 15% being singletons. Source material: PBMCs or a T cell subset sorted from them (not recorded which). Receptors originate from a man younger than 35 who had mild COVID-19 (a few samples of this study predate the infection). Cell type and time point are not known. CDR3s include the opening cysteine and the closing phenylalanine or tryptophan. Fields, in order: clone size, D gene, J gene, V gene, CDR3 DNA, CDR3 protein. A D gene is named only where the DNA matches it firmly. Part of the rows lack a size; the others show once, few, many or a class for expanded clones.

. | . | TRBJ1-1 | TRBV5-1 | TGCGCCAGCAGCTTCGAGGGGCGACGGACTGAAGCTTTCTTT | CASSFEGRRTEAFF
few | TRBD1 | TRBJ2-5 | TRBV7-9 | TGTGCCAGCAGCTTTTCCGCAGGACAGGGACCTTCGCAAGAGACCCAGTACTTC | CASSFSAGQGPSQETQYF
few | TRBD2 | TRBJ2-2 | TRBV27 | TGTGCCAGCAGTAGTGCGGGGGGTCCCGGGGAGCTGTTTTTT | CASSSAGGPGELFF
. | . | TRBJ1-1 | TRBV20-1 | TGCAGTGCTACGACAGAGAACGGGAGGAGGGCTTTCTTT | CSATTENGRRAFF
. | . | TRBJ2-1 | TRBV5-6 | TGTGCCAGCAGCTTGACCAGGGGTGAGCAGTTCTTC | CASSLTRGEQFF
. | TRBD1 | TRBJ1-2 | TRBV12-3/TRBV12-4 | TGTGCCAGCAACCCAGGGGGCGCGGGCTATGGCTACACCTTC | CASNPGGAGYGYTF
few | . | TRBJ2-5 | TRBV2 | TGTGCCAGCAGTACCGATGTGGCTGTGGAGACCCAGTACTTC | CASSTDVAVETQYF
. | . | TRBJ2-1 | TRBV6-6 | TGTGCCAGCAGTTACAATAATGACAATGAGCAGTTCTTC | CASSYNNDNEQFF
once | . | TRBJ2-3 | TRBV20-1 | TGCAGTGCTAGCGAATCTAACAAAGGAGCAGATACGCAGTATTTT | CSASESNKGADTQYF
few | . | TRBJ1-6 | TRBV19 | TGTGCCAGTAGAAGGGCTAAGTGGTTGTCACCCCTCCACTTT | CASRRAKWLSPLHF
few | . | TRBJ1-1 | TRBV18 | TGTGCCAGCTCACCACCCCATACGGGAGGGACTGAAGCTTTCTTT | CASSPPHTGGTEAFF
. | . | TRBJ1-5 | TRBV29-1 | TGCAGCGTAGCCGGACAGCCTAATCAGCCCCAGCATTTT | CSVAGQPNQPQHF
. | . | TRBJ2-2 | TRBV7-6 | TGTGCCAGCAGCTTAACTCTCACCGGGGAGCTGTTTTTT | CASSLTLTGELFF
. | TRBD2 | TRBJ2-2 | TRBV24-1 | TGTGCCACCAGTGACTCGGGGGGAGGCACCGGGGAGCTGTTTTTT | CATSDSGGGTGELFF
few | . | TRBJ1-5 | TRBV4-3 | TGCGCCAGCAGCCAAGATTACGCCGGGATCAATCAGCCCCAGCATTTT | CASSQDYAGINQPQHF
. | . | TRBJ1-2 | TRBV23-1 | TGCGCCAGCAGTCACATCCACCGGGACATAGGCTATGGCTACACCTTC | CASSHIHRDIGYGYTF
. | . | TRBJ1-5 | TRBV20-1 | TGCAGTTGTTTAGAAGGGAGGTGGGGACAGCCCCAGCATTTT | CSCLEGRWGQPQHF
few | . | TRBJ1-1 | TRBV28 | TGTGCCAGCACCGCCGGGGGATTGAACACTGAAGCTTTCTTT | CASTAGGLNTEAFF
few | TRBD1 | TRBJ1-5 | TRBV6-5 | TGTGCCAGCAGTTCTTTATACAGGGGCTCGACGCAGCCCCAGCATTTT | CASSSLYRGSTQPQHF
few | . | TRBJ1-2 | TRBV12-3/TRBV12-4 | TGTGCCAGCAGTACCGACCCCCGGCGCTACACCTTC | CASSTDPRRYTF
few | . | TRBJ1-6 | TRBV6-5 | TGTGCCAGCAGTGAACCAGGGTTTTCACCCCTCCACTTT | CASSEPGFSPLHF
few | . | TRBJ1-4 | TRBV5-8 | TGTGCCAGCAACTTGGGACACCAAGGAGAAAAACTGTTTTTT | CASNLGHQGEKLFF
many | . | TRBJ2-3 | TRBV7-3 | TGTGCCAGCAGCTTAAGCCCCAGAGATACGCAGTATTTT | CASSLSPRDTQYF